What follows are 15 T cell receptor beta chains derived from one specimen sequenced in a study of blood T cell repertoires in COVID-19 (dated by TCRdb to about 2020). Library preparation was by the immunoSEQ multiplex PCR assay. The clones in this table, taken by TCRdb from immuneACCESS, are in-frame only. Not every clone is retained; where verified, under half of the shortfall comes from an unresolved V gene, and the cause of the rest is unknown. The sample yields about 200,000 clones; around 85% were counted once. Roughly a sixth of the sample goes to the ten largest clones. Sequenced sample: PBMCs or T cells enriched from blood (not recorded which). The receptors shown here come from a middle-aged man who had recovered from COVID-19.

The chain links TRBV5-1 to TRBJ2-3, with a weak D call TRBD2 (6 bases). V was cut by 4 bases and J by 2 bases, with 14 bases left in between. The CDR3 is 15 residues long. CDR1 and CDR2 from the germline V gene are SGHRS and YFSETQ. CDR3 residues: CASSHRTGDTDTQYF. The CDR3 nucleotides read TGCGCCAGCAGCCACCGGACGGGGGACACAGATACGCAGTATTTT.

The genes are TRBV9 and TRBJ2-1; 8 positions match TRBD2. With 0 bases clipped from V and 5 bases from J, the junction kept 10 bases outside the gene matches. Germline V gives CDR1 SGDLS, CDR2 YYNGEE. The CDR3 sequence is 17 residues long. The CDR3 DNA sequence: TGTGCCAGCAGCGTAGGGGCCGGGACTAGAGCTAACAATGAGCAGTTCTTC. Translation gives CASSVGAGTRANNEQFF.

CDR3 protein: CASSLRTGLNTEAFF. The CDR3 DNA is TGTGCCAGCAGTCTAAGGACAGGGTTGAACACTGAAGCTTTCTTT. V and J are TRBV7-9 and TRBJ1-1, with TRBD1 identical over 8 bases. The germline V gene encodes CDR1 SEHNR and CDR2 FQNEAQ (reference sequence). J lost 0 bases, V lost 6 bases, and 6 bases had no gene match. The CDR3 runs to 15 residues.

The V gene is TRBV28, the J gene TRBJ1-2; 11 bases match TRBD1. Germline values: CDR1 MDHEN, CDR2 SYDVKM. V lost 5 bases and J lost 4; bases outside the gene matches: 6. CDR3 length: 15 amino acids. CDR3 amino acids: CASSTAGTGGYGYTF. CDR3 in DNA: TGTGCCAGCAGTACTGCCGGGACAGGGGGCTATGGCTACACCTTC.

V usage is TRBV14 and J usage is TRBJ2-4, with D perhaps matching TRBD1 (6 bases). The germline CDR1 and CDR2 sequences are SGHDN and FVKESK. The CDR3 covers 16 residues. Trimming shortened V by 1 base and J by 6 bases, and 16 bases separated the two germline ends. CDR3 DNA: TGTGCCAGCAGCCAAGGAGGGACATCCGGAGGAAACATTCAGTACTTC. Translating gives CASSQGGTSGGNIQYF.

This clone has only a few counts. The J gene is TRBJ1-6, the V gene TRBV6-1; D ambiguous. Germline V gene data show CDR1 as MNHNS and CDR2 as SASEGT. The CDR3 totals 13 residues. Trimming removed 1 base at V and 8 bases at J, with 6 bases between. For the CDR3, the DNA is TGTGCCAGCAGTGAAGTCCAGGATTCACCCCTCCACTTT. It translates to CASSEVQDSPLHF.

V usage is TRBV9 and J usage is TRBJ1-5; possible D gene TRBD1, 6 bases. This CDR3 contains 14 residues. CDR1 is SGDLS and CDR2 is YYNGEE in the germline V gene. With 0 bases removed from V and 5 bases from J, the gap between germline ends came to 9 bases. CDR3 DNA sequence: TGTGCCAGCAGCGTAGAGGGGGGGCATCAGCCCCAGCATTTT. This sequence encodes CASSVEGGHQPQHF.

The chain combines TRBV28 with TRBJ1-1; 7 bases agree with TRBD1. V dropped 5 bases and J dropped 4; count of bases not matched to a gene: 4. Germline CDR1 is MDHEN and CDR2 is SYDVKM. CDR3 length equals 13 residues. The chain's CDR3 is CASSIYRGTEAFF. The CDR3 nucleotides are TGTGCCAGCAGTATATACAGGGGCACTGAAGCTTTCTTT.

The V gene is TRBV11-2, the J gene TRBJ1-4, with 8 bases fitting TRBD1. The CDR3 contains 14 residues. Germline CDR1 is SGHAT and CDR2 is FQNNGV. V was pared by 3 bases and J by 7 bases, with 4 bases of the junction left unmatched. In DNA form, the CDR3 reads TGTGCCAGCAGCTTTCAGGGGGCTGGTGAAAAACTGTTTTTT. Protein: CASSFQGAGEKLFF.

This clone has just one count. The rearrangement uses TRBV6-5 and TRBJ2-7; TRBD2 agrees at 8 bases. Germline CDR1 MNHEY, CDR2 SVGAGI. This CDR3 comprises 16 residues. The trim removed 0 bases at V and 0 bases at J, leaving 4 bases unmatched. CDR3 coding DNA: TGTGCCAGCAGTTACTCGAAGCGGGAGAGCTCCTACGAGCAGTACTTC. This encodes CASSYSKRESSYEQYF.

This clone was seen only once. This chain joins TRBV5-5 and TRBJ2-1; 8 bases fit TRBD2. The CDR3 consists of 15 residues. V was pared by 1 base and J by 4 bases, with 4 bases of the junction left unmatched. Germline V lookup: CDR1 SGHKS, CDR2 YYEKEE (reference sequence). The DNA of the CDR3 is TGTGCCAGCAGCTTGTTAAGCGGGAGTTACAATGAGCAGTTCTTC. Translating gives CASSLLSGSYNEQFF. The variable domain in full, completed from reference TRBV5-5 and TRBJ2-1, reads DAGVTQSPTHLIKTRGQQVTLRCSPISGHKSVSWYQQVLGQGPQFIFQYYEKEERGRGNFPDRFSARQFPNYSSELNVNALLLGDSALYLCASSLLSGSYNEQFFGPGTRLTVL.

The chain carries TRBV20-1 and TRBJ2-7; the D gene is possibly TRBD1 (5 bases). CDR1 is DFQATT, CDR2 SNEGSKA, per germline (reference sequence). The V and J ends lost 3 bases and 6 bases respectively, with 9 bases between them. This CDR3 contains 11 residues. CDR3 nucleotide sequence: TGCAGTGCTAGGCCCCAGGGCGAGCAGTACTTC. It yields the protein CSARPQGEQYF.

The V call is TRBV5-1, the J call TRBJ2-3, with 10 bases matching TRBD1. The CDR3 consists of 15 residues. Germline V gene data show CDR1 as SGHRS and CDR2 as YFSETQ. The ends lost 7 bases at V and 4 bases at J; junction bases unmatched: 9. CDR3 loop: CASVKGQGSADTQYF. The CDR3 bases are TGCGCCAGCGTCAAGGGACAGGGGTCGGCAGATACGCAGTATTTT.

V gene TRBV19 combines with J gene TRBJ1-1, with D uncertain. CDR3 length equals 13 residues. V lost 7 bases to trimming and J lost 0 bases, with 9 bases between them. Germline CDR1 is LNHDA and CDR2 is SQIVND (reference sequence). Here the CDR3 reads CASKIQMNTEAFF. CDR3 bases: TGTGCCAGTAAAATACAGATGAACACTGAAGCTTTCTTT.

The rearrangement uses TRBV10-3 and TRBJ2-5; D not certain. V shed 5 bases and J shed 2 bases, with 12 bases lying between them. The germline V gene has CDR1 ENHRY and CDR2 SYGVKD. The CDR3 loop spans 14 amino acids. CDR3 DNA: TGTGCCATCAGTCGAGAGACTCCACAAGAGACCCAGTACTTC. Protein sequence: CAISRETPQETQYF.